One and the same sample provided the 20 T cell receptor beta chains below, sequenced in a study of T-cell reconstitution after alpha-beta-depleted transplantation in children. Researchers prepared the TCRbeta library using unique molecular identifiers, the study reports. TCRdb reprocessed the PCR reads via MiXCR and lists one record per CDR3 protein. The data contain about 240,000 distinct CDR3 sequences, about a quarter of them singletons. Sequencing used PBMCs, obtained before TCRalphabeta/CD19-depleted stem cell transplant. The receptors originated from a girl aged 2 to 9 with Fanconi anemia, due to receive a stem cell transplant.

The sample holds many counts of this clonotype. The V and J genes are TRBV20-1 and TRBJ2-7; possibly TRBD1 or TRBD2 for D (6 bases each). CDR1 is DFQATT and CDR2 is SNEGSKA in the germline V gene (reference sequence). This CDR3 is 13 amino acids long. With 7 bases removed from V and 2 bases from J, the gap between germline ends came to 15 bases. CDR3 nucleotides: TGCAGTGGAGGAGGGGACACAACCTACGAGCAGTACTTC. Its protein is CSGGGDTTYEQYF.

The chain joins TRBV5-6 to TRBJ1-2, with TRBD1 identical over 10 bases. The J segment lost 8 bases and the V segment lost 1 base, leaving 5 bases of the junction unmatched. The CDR3 length is 14 residues. Germline V gives CDR1 SGHDT, CDR2 YYEEEE. The CDR3 region is CASSLPGQGHGYTF. The DNA for the CDR3 is TGTGCCAGCAGCTTGCCGGGACAGGGGCACGGCTACACCTTC. The entire variable domain, with the rest obtained from reference TRBV5-6 and TRBJ1-2, is as follows: DAGVTQSPTHLIKTRGQQVTLRCSPKSGHDTVSWYQQALGQGPQFIFQYYEEEERQRGNFPDRFSGHQFPNYSSELNVNALLLGDSALYLCASSLPGQGHGYTFGSGTRLTVV.

The rearrangement uses TRBV5-4 and TRBJ2-4, with D tentatively TRBD1 (5 bases). The V end lost 4 bases, the J end lost 7 bases, and 18 bases lay between the germline ends. CDR1 is SGHNT, CDR2 YYREEE, per germline (reference sequence). The CDR3 contains 15 residues. The CDR3 DNA is TGTGCCAGCAGCACGTGGACGCCAGGGTTTAACATTCAGTACTTC. It specifies CASSTWTPGFNIQYF.

This clonotype was counted many times. The chain links TRBV6-1 to TRBJ1-2; no definite D call. The CDR3 is 13 residues long. The germline V gene has CDR1 MNHNS and CDR2 SASEGT. V lost 6 bases and J 0 bases, leaving 8 bases between the germline ends. CDR3 nucleotide sequence: TGTGCCAGCAGAGCCACAGCTAACTATGGCTACACCTTC. This sequence encodes CASRATANYGYTF.

In its sample, this clonotype was seen a few times. The V call is TRBV20-1, the J call TRBJ2-1, with D tentatively TRBD1 (6 bases). In germline, CDR1 is DFQATT, CDR2 SNEGSKA (reference sequence). The length of the CDR3 is 13 residues. The CDR3 DNA is TGCAGCACAAGGGGGAGCTCCTACAATGAGCAGTTCTTC. Translation gives CSTRGSSYNEQFF.

The table lists this clonotype with many counts. The chain carries TRBV4-2 and TRBJ1-2; D gene uncertain. The CDR3 spans 15 residues. V was pared by 0 bases and J by 0 bases, with 8 bases between. The V gene's germline CDR1 is LGHNA and CDR2 YNFKEQ. The CDR3 nucleotides read TGTGCCAGCAGCCAAGATCCAGAGACTAACTATGGCTACACCTTC. Protein: CASSQDPETNYGYTF.

This clonotype was detected a few times. This CDR3 reads CASSLMPGGPVEQETQYF. The CDR3 DNA reads TGTGCCAGCAGCTTAATGCCGGGAGGGCCGGTGGAGCAAGAGACCCAGTACTTC. V usage is TRBV11-1 and J usage is TRBJ2-5; 8 nucleotides align to TRBD2. This CDR3 has 18 residues. Germline V lookup: CDR1 SGHAT, CDR2 FQDESV (reference sequence). The J segment lost 2 bases and the V segment lost 2 bases, leaving 13 bases of the junction unmatched. Supplemented by reference TRBV11-1 and TRBJ2-5, the full variable domain reads EAEVAQSPRYKITEKSQAVAFWCDPISGHATLYWYRQILGQGPELLVQFQDESVVDDSQLPKDRFSAERLKGVDSTLKIQPAELGDSAMYLCASSLMPGGPVEQETQYFGPGTRLLVL.

This clonotype has ten or more counts. The chain recombines TRBV12-3 or TRBV12-4 with TRBJ2-2; TRBD1 aligns across 8 bases. The CDR3 consists of 14 residues. V gave up 6 bases and J gave up 9 bases; unmatched junction bases: 9. The CDR3 spells CASSGTGSHRELFF. The DNA for the CDR3 is TGTGCCAGCAGCGGGACAGGTTCCCACCGGGAGCTGTTTTTT.

The sample holds a few counts of this clonotype. The chain joins TRBV7-2 to TRBJ1-2; D is undetermined. The CDR3 contains 14 residues. V was trimmed by 5 bases and J by 0 bases, leaving 10 bases between them. From germline, CDR1 is SGHTA and CDR2 FQGNSA. The DNA of the CDR3 is TGTGCCAGCAGCCGCACGTTTGCTAACTATGGCTACACCTTC. Amino acid sequence: CASSRTFANYGYTF.

Only a few counts were recorded for this clonotype. The chain couples TRBV7-9 to TRBJ1-6; the match to TRBD1 covers 7 bases. Germline CDR1 reads SEHNR; CDR2 reads FQNEAQ (reference sequence). V lost 3 bases to trimming and J lost 11 bases; unmatched junction nucleotides: 10. The CDR3 is 15 residues long. The CDR3 here is CASSFKGAQAAPLHF. The CDR3 DNA is TGTGCCAGCAGCTTTAAGGGGGCTCAAGCGGCACCCCTCCACTTT.

This clonotype has ten or more counts. J is TRBJ2-5 and V is TRBV12-3 or TRBV12-4, with TRBD2 as a possible D gene (5 bases). V was pared by 3 bases and J by 0 bases, with 8 bases between. The CDR3 spans 14 residues. The CDR3 protein is CASSFRSDQETQYF. DNA for the CDR3: TGTGCCAGCAGTTTTCGTAGCGACCAAGAGACCCAGTACTTC.

J is TRBJ2-7 and V is TRBV5-1; TRBD1 is a possible D gene (8 bases). The length of the CDR3 is 15 residues. The V end lost 4 bases, the J end lost 7 bases, and 21 bases lay between the germline ends. CDR1 and CDR2 (germline): SGHRS, YFSETQ. The CDR3 DNA is TGCGCCAGCAGCCGCGGACAGGGAGGGGTGGAAGAGCAGTACTTC. Translated: CASSRGQGGVEEQYF.

This clonotype was observed at least ten times. This sequence joins TRBV5-1 and TRBJ2-7, with D uncertain. CDR3 length equals 13 residues. Trimming stripped 4 bases from V and 2 bases from J, with 10 bases between. Germline CDR1 reads SGHRS; CDR2 reads YFSETQ. This CDR3 is CASSVTITYEQYF. CDR3 sequence (DNA): TGCGCCAGCAGCGTGACCATTACCTACGAGCAGTACTTC. Full variable domain (remainder filled in from reference TRBV5-1 and TRBJ2-7): KAGVTQTPRYLIKTRGQQVTLSCSPISGHRSVSWYQQTPGQGLQFLFEYFSETQRNKGNFPGRFSGRQFSNSRSEMNVSTLELGDSALYLCASSVTITYEQYFGPGTRLTVT.

This clonotype was detected only a few times. V is TRBV7-2 and J is TRBJ2-1; D may match TRBD1 or TRBD2 (5 bases each). This CDR3 has 15 residues. CDR1 and CDR2 from the germline V gene are SGHTA and FQGNSA. V was pared by 3 bases and J by 0 bases, with 9 bases between. In DNA, the CDR3 is TGTGCCAGCAGCTTCCGGGGCCACTCCTACAATGAGCAGTTCTTC. This encodes CASSFRGHSYNEQFF.

This clonotype was detected only a few times. The CDR3 reads CSVMMGRYEQYF. DNA for the CDR3: TGCAGCGTTATGATGGGGAGGTACGAGCAGTACTTC. V gene TRBV29-1 combines with J gene TRBJ2-7, with D perhaps TRBD2 (6 bases). The CDR3 covers 12 residues. Germline CDR1 is SQVTM and CDR2 is ANQGSEA. The V gene lost 5 bases and the J gene lost 4 bases, with 12 bases spanning the gap.

This clonotype was seen ten or more times. V gene TRBV12-3 or TRBV12-4 combines with J gene TRBJ2-7; no reliable D call. V lost 1 base, J lost 7 bases, and 8 bases lay in between. This CDR3 has 12 amino acids. CDR3 region: CASSLGFWEQYF. The CDR3 DNA reads as TGTGCCAGCAGTTTAGGTTTCTGGGAGCAGTACTTC.

The CDR3: CSVKPTQETQYF. The CDR3 DNA reads as TGCAGCGTGAAGCCGACCCAAGAGACCCAGTACTTC. This chain uses TRBV29-1 with TRBJ2-5; D call uncertain. The germline gives CDR1 SQVTM, CDR2 ANQGSEA. Trimming removed 6 bases at V and 1 base at J, with 9 bases between. CDR3 length: 12 residues.

In this sample, this clonotype turned up a few times. V gene TRBV20-1 combines with J gene TRBJ2-5; the D is unclear. The V end was cut by 6 bases, the J end by 2 bases, with 13 bases between. The germline gives CDR1 DFQATT, CDR2 SNEGSKA (reference sequence). CDR3 length equals 13 residues. The CDR3 region has the DNA TGCAGTGCCGGTTGGGTTGGACAAGAGACCCAGTACTTC. Amino acid sequence: CSAGWVGQETQYF.

The rearrangement links TRBV6-6 to TRBJ1-5; TRBD1 is a possible D gene (5 bases). V was clipped by 6 bases and J by 6 bases, with 12 bases between them. Germline CDR1 is MNHNY and CDR2 is SVGAGI (reference sequence). CDR3 length: 13 amino acids. The CDR3 here is CASRNQGPQPQHF. The CDR3 DNA reads as TGTGCCAGCAGGAACCAGGGACCTCAGCCCCAGCATTTT.

The chain has TRBV29-1 and TRBJ2-7; a possible D gene is TRBD1 (6 bases). The germline CDR1 and CDR2 sequences are SQVTM and ANQGSEA. The CDR3 covers 12 residues. Trimming cost V 6 bases and J 4 bases, with 13 bases left between them. This CDR3 is CSVEIGQYEQYF. CDR3 sequence (DNA): TGCAGCGTGGAGATCGGACAGTACGAGCAGTACTTC.